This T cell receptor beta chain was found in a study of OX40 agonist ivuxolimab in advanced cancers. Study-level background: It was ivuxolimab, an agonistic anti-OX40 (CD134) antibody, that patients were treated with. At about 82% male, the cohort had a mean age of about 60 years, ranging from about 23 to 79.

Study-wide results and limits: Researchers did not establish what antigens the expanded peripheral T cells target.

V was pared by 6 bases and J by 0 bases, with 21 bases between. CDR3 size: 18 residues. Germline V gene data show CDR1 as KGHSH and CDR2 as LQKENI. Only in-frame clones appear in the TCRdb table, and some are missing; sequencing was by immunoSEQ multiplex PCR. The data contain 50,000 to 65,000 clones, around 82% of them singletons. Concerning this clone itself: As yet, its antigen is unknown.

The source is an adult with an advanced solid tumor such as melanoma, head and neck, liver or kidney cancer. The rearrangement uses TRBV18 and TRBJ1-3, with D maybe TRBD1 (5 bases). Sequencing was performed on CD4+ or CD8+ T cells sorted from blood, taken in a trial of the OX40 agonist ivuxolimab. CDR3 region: CASSPYNRGSNSGNTIYF. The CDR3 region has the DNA TGTGCCAGCTCCCCCTATAATCGGGGCAGTAACTCTGGAAACACCATATATTTT. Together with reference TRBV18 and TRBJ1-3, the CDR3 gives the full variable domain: NAGVMQNPRHLVRRRGQEARLRCSPMKGHSHVYWYRQLPEEGLKFMVYLQKENIIDESGMPKERFSAEFPKEGPSILRIQQVVRGDSAAYFCASSPYNRGSNSGNTIYFGEGSWLTVV.